The 21 T cell receptor beta chains in this list originate from one sample, sequenced in a study of blood T cells in healthy people across ages. A J-beta primer mix and a sample-barcoded 5' primer were used in a second PCR of about 7 to 11 cycles. Via MiXCR, TCRdb re-called the 5' RACE reads, giving one row per CDR3 protein. The sample includes about 700,000 distinct CDR3 sequences, approximately 29% of them seen just once. Sequencing used blood. Receptors originate from an elderly woman in good health.

This clonotype was picked up many times. This chain uses TRBV20-1 with TRBJ2-1; D gene ambiguous. CDR1 and CDR2 (germline): DFQATT, SNEGSKA (reference sequence). V dropped 6 bases and J dropped 8 bases, with 11 bases sitting between them. The CDR3 extends over 11 amino acids. The CDR3 region is CSAAFRDEQFF. CDR3 DNA sequence: TGCAGTGCCGCCTTCCGGGATGAGCAGTTCTTC.

This clonotype was detected many times. The CDR3: CASSLGSENTEAFF. Written as DNA, the CDR3 is TGTGCCAGCAGCTTGGGCTCGGAGAACACTGAAGCTTTCTTT. The V call is TRBV7-3, the J call TRBJ1-1; no reliable D call. The CDR3 covers 14 residues. Trimming pared 3 bases from V and 1 base from J, leaving 9 bases between. Germline V gives CDR1 SGHTA, CDR2 FQGTGA.

V is TRBV7-9 and J is TRBJ1-1, with unresolved D. Germline-derived CDR1 and CDR2 are SEHNR and FQNEAQ (reference sequence). Trimming removed 5 bases from V and 1 base from J, with 11 bases in between. CDR3 length: 14 residues. The CDR3 sequence is CASSPQVRNTEAFF. CDR3 bases: TGTGCCAGCAGCCCCCAGGTCCGGAACACTGAAGCTTTCTTT.

A few counts support this clonotype. This rearrangement joins TRBV30 to TRBJ1-2; no reliable D call. Trimming took 1 base from V and 4 from J, leaving 13 bases between them. The CDR3 is 14 amino acids. Germline CDR1 reads GTSNPN; CDR2 reads SVGIG (reference sequence). The DNA for the CDR3 is TGTGCCTGGAGTGGCTCCCATTGGGGCTATGGCTACACCTTC. Translating it yields CAWSGSHWGYGYTF.

This clonotype was counted ten times or more. The chain joins TRBV6-5 to TRBJ2-4; D is perhaps TRBD2 (7 bases). The germline CDR1 and CDR2 sequences are MNHEY and SVGAGI. V lost 0 bases to trimming and J lost 8 bases, with 20 bases between them. CDR3 length: 17 residues. The CDR3 reads CASSYSGGGMVGDIQYF. In DNA, the CDR3 is TGTGCCAGCAGTTACTCAGGGGGGGGAATGGTAGGGGACATTCAGTACTTC.

This clonotype appeared many times. This chain connects TRBV5-1 to TRBJ2-1; 8 positions match TRBD2. The closer fit of TRBJ2-7 to the DNA end suggests the J call may be wrong. CDR1 and CDR2 (germline): SGHRS, YFSETQ. The CDR3 is made up of 15 amino acids. CDR3 DNA sequence: TGCGCCAGCAGCTTGGCCGGGGGGGAGTACAATGAGCAGTACTTC. It encodes CASSLAGGEYNEQYF.

This clonotype was seen only a few times. The rearrangement joins TRBV20-1 to TRBJ1-4; TRBD1 might be the D (6 bases). V was trimmed by 6 bases and J by 7 bases, leaving 18 bases between them. Germline CDR1 and CDR2: DFQATT and SNEGSKA (reference sequence). The CDR3 sequence is 14 residues long. CDR3 region: CSATRAGVGEKLFF. The CDR3 bases are TGCAGTGCCACCAGGGCAGGGGTGGGTGAAAAACTGTTTTTT.

The chain recombines TRBV7-9 with TRBJ2-3; 9 nucleotides match TRBD2. Germline V gene lookup returns CDR1 SEHNR and CDR2 FQNEAQ (reference sequence). The length of the CDR3 is 15 residues. The J segment lost 2 bases and the V segment lost 5 bases, leaving 5 bases of the junction unmatched. The CDR3 is CASSPSSGITDTQYF. Written as DNA, the CDR3 is TGTGCCAGCAGCCCCTCTAGCGGGATCACAGATACGCAGTATTTT.

For this clonotype: Given a much more abundant clone one base away, this may be a read error. The rearrangement links TRBV7-2 to TRBJ2-5, with 8 bases matching TRBD1. Matching the DNA end better, TRBJ2-7 makes the J call doubtful. The CDR3 loop spans 15 amino acids. Per germline, CDR1 SGHTA and CDR2 FQGNSA. CDR3 nucleotides: TGTGCCAGCAGCGTAGGACAGGGTGGGATCTACGAGCAGTACTTC. This encodes CASSVGQGGIYEQYF.

This clonotype was counted many times. The chain is built from TRBV9 and TRBJ2-7; possibly TRBD1 or TRBD2 for D (5 bases each). The germline V gene has CDR1 SGDLS and CDR2 YYNGEE. V was clipped by 3 bases and J by 5 bases, with 18 bases between them. The CDR3 has 15 amino acids. The chain's CDR3 is CASSARGALGDEQYF. As DNA, the CDR3 is TGTGCCAGCAGCGCACGAGGGGCCCTCGGGGACGAGCAGTACTTC.

This clonotype appeared many times. This rearrangement joins TRBV12-3 or TRBV12-4 to TRBJ1-2; TRBD1 matches 7 bases. The CDR3 is 15 residues long. Trimming cost V 5 bases and J 5 bases; bases outside gene matches: 11. The CDR3 nucleotides are TGTGCCAGCAGTACTCGACAGGGAAATGTTTATGGCTACACCTTC. This encodes CASSTRQGNVYGYTF.

As regards this clonotype: A much larger clone lies one base from this, so it may be a read error. The chain uses TRBV3-1 and TRBJ2-3; 9 nucleotides agree with TRBD2. V trimming: 3 bases; J trimming: 6 bases; junction bases outside the gene matches: 7. The CDR3 spans 15 residues. CDR1 is LGHDT, CDR2 YNNKEL, per germline (reference sequence). The CDR3 loop is CASSQATAGGDTQYF. Written as DNA, the CDR3 is TGTGCCAGCAGCCAGGCTACTGCGGGGGGGGATACGCAGTATTTT.

In this sample, this clonotype turned up a few times. A read error may be the cause here, since a much bigger clone is one base away. The rearrangement links TRBV5-1 to TRBJ2-7; 10 nucleotides line up with TRBD1. The length of the CDR3 is 14 residues. Germline V gene data show CDR1 as SGHRS and CDR2 as YFSETQ. For the CDR3, the DNA is TGCGCCAGCAGCTTGGGACAGGGGGCGACCGAGCGGTACTTC. It specifies CASSLGQGATERYF. Full variable domain (outside the CDR3, taken from reference TRBV5-1 and TRBJ2-7): KAGVTQTPRYLIKTRGQQVTLSCSPISGHRSVSWYQQTPGQGLQFLFEYFSETQRNKGNFPGRFSGRQFSNSRSEMNVSTLELGDSALYLCASSLGQGATERYFGPGTRLTVT.

Points on this clonotype: One junction end does not reproduce the germline sequence, and a read error may be involved. The rearrangement links TRBV2 to TRBJ1-2, with TRBD1 as a possible D gene (5 bases). Per germline, CDR1 SNHLY and CDR2 FYNNEI. The CDR3 has 13 residues. CDR3: CASSDSRDYSYTF. In DNA, the CDR3 is TGTGCCAGCAGTGATTCGAGGGACTATAGCTACACCTTC.

This clonotype showed up just a few times. One end of the junction does not line up with germline, which may come from a read error. V gene TRBV7-2 combines with J gene TRBJ2-4, with 14 bases identical to TRBD2. CDR1 and CDR2 (germline): SGHTA, FQGNSA. This CDR3 is 14 amino acids long. CDR3 bases: TGTGCCAGCAGCTCGGGGGGACTAGCGGGGGCCAGCCACTTC. Translated: CASSSGGLAGASHF.

This clonotype came up a few times. The rearrangement joins TRBV29-1 to TRBJ1-1; 9 bases line up with TRBD1. Germline CDR1 reads SQVTM; CDR2 reads ANQGSEA. V gave up 4 bases and J gave up 6 bases; unmatched junction bases: 9. The CDR3 loop spans 14 amino acids. CDR3 sequence (DNA): TGCAGCGTTGTTAAGGGACAGGGAAATTCTGAAGCTTTCTTT. This gives the protein CSVVKGQGNSEAFF.

This clonotype was detected once. This rearrangement joins TRBV4-2 to TRBJ2-5, with TRBD1 identical over 8 bases. Germline V gives CDR1 LGHNA, CDR2 YNFKEQ. The CDR3 runs to 14 residues. The junction had 13 bases not matched to a gene; V was cut back by 5 bases and J by 11 bases. The CDR3 reads CASSSRQGPHGQYF. The CDR3 nucleotides read TGTGCCAGCAGCTCCCGACAGGGGCCCCACGGGCAGTACTTC.

At least ten counts were recorded for this clonotype. The chain joins TRBV12-3 or TRBV12-4 to TRBJ2-7; D is possibly TRBD2 (12 bases). The CDR3 runs 23 residues. V shed 5 bases and J shed 5 bases, with 43 bases lying between them. This CDR3 is CASSPRTGGLSSGGARQIHEQYF. CDR3 coding DNA: TGTGCCAGCAGTCCCCGGACAGGGGGCTTGTCTAGCGGGGGGGCCCGTCAAATCCACGAGCAGTACTTC.

This chain links TRBV3-1 with TRBJ2-2, with D uncertain. Germline CDR1 and CDR2: LGHDT and YNNKEL (reference sequence). Deletions cut 2 bases from V and 6 bases from J, with 10 bases between. The CDR3 spans 14 residues. The CDR3 DNA follows: TGTGCCAGCAGCCAACTGTCTACATCCGGGGAGCTGTTTTTT. This translates into CASSQLSTSGELFF.

In this sample, this clonotype turned up many times. The CDR3 DNA is TGTGCCAGCAGTTCCTCCGGGACAGACTCCTACGAGCAGTACTTC. This gives the protein CASSSSGTDSYEQYF. The chain uses TRBV28 and TRBJ2-7, with 7 nucleotides matching TRBD1. Per the germline V gene, CDR1 is MDHEN and CDR2 is SYDVKM. CDR3 length: 15 amino acids. Unmatched junction bases numbered 6, after V lost 4 bases and J lost 0 bases.

This clonotype was counted at least ten times. This chain joins TRBV3-1 and TRBJ1-2; possibly TRBD1 for D (5 bases). CDR1 and CDR2 from the germline V gene are LGHDT and YNNKEL (reference sequence). Between the trimmed V and J ends, which lost 6 bases and 6 bases, there was a span of 14 bases. This CDR3 is 13 amino acids long. The DNA of the CDR3 is TGTGCCAGCAGAGGCCCAAGGGGTCATGGCTACACCTTC. Residues: CASRGPRGHGYTF.